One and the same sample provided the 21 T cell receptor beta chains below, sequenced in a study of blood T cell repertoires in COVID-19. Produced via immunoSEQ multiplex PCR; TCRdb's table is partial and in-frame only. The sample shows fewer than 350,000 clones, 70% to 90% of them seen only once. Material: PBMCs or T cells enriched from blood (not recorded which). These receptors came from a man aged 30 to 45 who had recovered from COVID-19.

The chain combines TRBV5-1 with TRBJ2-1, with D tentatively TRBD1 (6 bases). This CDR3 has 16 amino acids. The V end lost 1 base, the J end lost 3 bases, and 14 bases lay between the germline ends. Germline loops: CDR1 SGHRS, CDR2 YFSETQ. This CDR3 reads CASSLISTGNYNEQFF. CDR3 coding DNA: TGCGCCAGCAGCTTGATTTCTACAGGGAACTACAATGAGCAGTTCTTC.

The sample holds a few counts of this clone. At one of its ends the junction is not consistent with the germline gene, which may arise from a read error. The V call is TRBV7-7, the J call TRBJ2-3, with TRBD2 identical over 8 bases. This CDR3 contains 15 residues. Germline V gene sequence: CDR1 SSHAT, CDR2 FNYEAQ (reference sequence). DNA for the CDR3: TGTGCTAGCAGCTCCCGGGGGGGCGGCACAGATACGCAGTATTTT. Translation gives CASSSRGGGTDTQYF.

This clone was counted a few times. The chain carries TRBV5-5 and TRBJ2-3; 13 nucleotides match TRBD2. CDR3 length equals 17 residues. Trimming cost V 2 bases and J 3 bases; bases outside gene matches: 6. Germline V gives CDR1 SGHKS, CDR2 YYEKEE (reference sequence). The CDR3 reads CASSLGSTSGGTDTQYF. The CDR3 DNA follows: TGTGCCAGCAGCTTAGGTTCGACTAGCGGGGGGACAGATACGCAGTATTTT.

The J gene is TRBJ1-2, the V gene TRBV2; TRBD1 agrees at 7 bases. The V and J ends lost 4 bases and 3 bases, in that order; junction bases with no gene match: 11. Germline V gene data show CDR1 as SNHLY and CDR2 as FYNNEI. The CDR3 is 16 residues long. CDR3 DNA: TGTGCCAGCAGTGGGCTTGACAGGGCCGGTTACTATGGCTACACCTTC. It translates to CASSGLDRAGYYGYTF.

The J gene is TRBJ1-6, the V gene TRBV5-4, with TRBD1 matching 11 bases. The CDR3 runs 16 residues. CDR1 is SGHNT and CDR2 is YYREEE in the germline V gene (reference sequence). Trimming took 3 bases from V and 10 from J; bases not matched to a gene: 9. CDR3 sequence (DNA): TGTGCCAGCAGCTCACCGGACAGGGGGCGCGGGTCACCCCTCCACTTT. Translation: CASSSPDRGRGSPLHF.

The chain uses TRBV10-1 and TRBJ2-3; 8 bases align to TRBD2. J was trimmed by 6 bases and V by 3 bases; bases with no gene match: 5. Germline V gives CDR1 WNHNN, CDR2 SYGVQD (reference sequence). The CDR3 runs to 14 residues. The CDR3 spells CASSDPGGLDTQYF. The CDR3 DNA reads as TGCGCCAGCAGTGATCCGGGGGGGCTTGATACGCAGTATTTT.

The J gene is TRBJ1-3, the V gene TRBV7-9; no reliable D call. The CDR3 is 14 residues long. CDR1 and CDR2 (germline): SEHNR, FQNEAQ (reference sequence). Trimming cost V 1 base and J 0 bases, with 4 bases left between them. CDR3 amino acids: CASSLGDSGNTIYF. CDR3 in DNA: TGTGCCAGCAGCTTAGGAGACTCTGGAAACACCATATATTTT.

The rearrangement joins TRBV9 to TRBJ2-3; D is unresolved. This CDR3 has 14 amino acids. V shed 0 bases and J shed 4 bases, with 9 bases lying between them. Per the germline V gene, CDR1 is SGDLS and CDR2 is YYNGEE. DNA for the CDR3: TGTGCCAGCAGCGTAGAAGTTTCGGCAGATACGCAGTATTTT. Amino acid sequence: CASSVEVSADTQYF.

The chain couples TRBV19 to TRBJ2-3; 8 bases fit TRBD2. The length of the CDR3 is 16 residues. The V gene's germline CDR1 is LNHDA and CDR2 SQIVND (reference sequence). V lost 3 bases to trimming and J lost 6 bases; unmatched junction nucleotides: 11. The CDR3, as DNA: TGTGCCAGTAGTATTAGATTCGGGGGGGCAACCGATACGCAGTATTTT. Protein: CASSIRFGGATDTQYF.

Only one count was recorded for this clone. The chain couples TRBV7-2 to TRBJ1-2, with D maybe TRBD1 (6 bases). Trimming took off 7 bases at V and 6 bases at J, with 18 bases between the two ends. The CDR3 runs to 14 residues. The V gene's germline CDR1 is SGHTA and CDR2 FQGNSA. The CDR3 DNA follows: TGTGCCAGCACCCCAGGAACAGGGTTCCATGGCTACACCTTC. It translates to CASTPGTGFHGYTF.

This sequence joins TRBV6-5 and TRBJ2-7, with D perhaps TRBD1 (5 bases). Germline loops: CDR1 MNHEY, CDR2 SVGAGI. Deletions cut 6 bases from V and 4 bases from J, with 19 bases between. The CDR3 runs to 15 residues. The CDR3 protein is CASRGADLGRYEQYF. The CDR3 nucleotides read TGTGCCAGCAGAGGGGCGGACCTCGGTAGATACGAGCAGTACTTC.

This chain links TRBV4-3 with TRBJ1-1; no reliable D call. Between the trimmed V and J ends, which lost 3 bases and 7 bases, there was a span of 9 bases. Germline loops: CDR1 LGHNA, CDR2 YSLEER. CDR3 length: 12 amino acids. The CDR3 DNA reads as TGCGCCAGCAGCCATCTCGGTGGTGAAGCTTTCTTT. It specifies CASSHLGGEAFF.

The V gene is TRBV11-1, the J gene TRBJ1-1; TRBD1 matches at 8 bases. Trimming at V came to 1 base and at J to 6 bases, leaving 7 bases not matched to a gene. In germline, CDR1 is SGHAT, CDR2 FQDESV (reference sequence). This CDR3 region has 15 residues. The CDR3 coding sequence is TGTGCCAGCAGCTTAGTCCAGGGGGCGTTTTCTGAAGCTTTCTTT. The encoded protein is CASSLVQGAFSEAFF.

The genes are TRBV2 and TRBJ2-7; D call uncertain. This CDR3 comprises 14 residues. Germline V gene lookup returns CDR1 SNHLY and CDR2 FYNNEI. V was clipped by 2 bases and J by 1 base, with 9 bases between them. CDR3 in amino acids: CASSESKFSYEQYF. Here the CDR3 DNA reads TGTGCCAGCAGTGAATCTAAGTTTTCCTACGAGCAGTACTTC.

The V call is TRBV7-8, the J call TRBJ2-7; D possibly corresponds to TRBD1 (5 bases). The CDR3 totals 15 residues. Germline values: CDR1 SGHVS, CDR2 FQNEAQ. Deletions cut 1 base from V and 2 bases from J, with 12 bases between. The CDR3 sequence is CASSLVVRATYEQYF. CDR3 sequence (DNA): TGTGCCAGCAGCTTAGTGGTCAGGGCCACCTACGAGCAGTACTTC.

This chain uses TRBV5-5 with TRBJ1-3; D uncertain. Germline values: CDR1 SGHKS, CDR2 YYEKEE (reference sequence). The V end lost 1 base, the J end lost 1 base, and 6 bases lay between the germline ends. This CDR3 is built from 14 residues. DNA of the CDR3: TGTGCCAGCAGCTTGATAGTTTCTGGAAACACCATATATTTT. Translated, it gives CASSLIVSGNTIYF.

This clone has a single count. The CDR3 sequence: CASSVTGSTDTQYF. CDR3 bases: TGTGCCAGCAGCGTCACGGGGAGCACAGATACGCAGTATTTT. The chain is built from TRBV9 and TRBJ2-3, with TRBD2 as a possible D gene (5 bases). The germline gives CDR1 SGDLS, CDR2 YYNGEE. Trimming pared 2 bases from V and 0 bases from J, leaving 7 bases between. The CDR3 spans 14 residues. The variable domain in full, with the rest retrieved from reference TRBV9 and TRBJ2-3, is DSGVTQTPKHLITATGQRVTLRCSPRSGDLSVYWYQQSLDQGLQFLIQYYNGEERAKGNILERFSAQQFPDLHSELNLSSLELGDSALYFCASSVTGSTDTQYFGPGTRLTVL.

The CDR3 DNA follows: TGCGCCAGCAGCCCGTTTGGGACACACCAAGAGACCCAGTACTTC. Its protein is CASSPFGTHQETQYF. The chain links TRBV5-1 to TRBJ2-5; perhaps TRBD1 as D (6 bases). CDR3 length: 15 residues. With 4 bases removed from V and 0 bases from J, the gap between germline ends came to 13 bases. Per germline, CDR1 SGHRS and CDR2 YFSETQ.

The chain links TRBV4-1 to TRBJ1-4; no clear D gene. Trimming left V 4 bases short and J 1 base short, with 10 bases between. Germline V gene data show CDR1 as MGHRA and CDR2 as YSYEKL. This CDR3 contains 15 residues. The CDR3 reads CASSLGRGTNEKLFF. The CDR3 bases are TGCGCCAGCAGCCTAGGCCGGGGAACTAATGAAAAACTGTTTTTT.

CDR3 DNA: TGTGCCAGCAGTGAGGACACTATTGGAAACACCATATATTTT. It yields the protein CASSEDTIGNTIYF. J is TRBJ1-3 and V is TRBV6-1, with D possibly matching TRBD1 (5 bases). The germline V and J ends were trimmed by 3 bases and 3 bases, with 9 bases remaining between them. The V gene's germline CDR1 is MNHNS and CDR2 SASEGT. The CDR3 extends over 14 amino acids.

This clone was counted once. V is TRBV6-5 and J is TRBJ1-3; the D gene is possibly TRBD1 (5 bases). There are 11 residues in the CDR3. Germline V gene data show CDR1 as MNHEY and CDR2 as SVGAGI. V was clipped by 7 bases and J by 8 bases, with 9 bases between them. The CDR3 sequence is CASIGGDTIYF. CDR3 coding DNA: TGTGCCAGCATTGGGGGGGACACCATATATTTT.